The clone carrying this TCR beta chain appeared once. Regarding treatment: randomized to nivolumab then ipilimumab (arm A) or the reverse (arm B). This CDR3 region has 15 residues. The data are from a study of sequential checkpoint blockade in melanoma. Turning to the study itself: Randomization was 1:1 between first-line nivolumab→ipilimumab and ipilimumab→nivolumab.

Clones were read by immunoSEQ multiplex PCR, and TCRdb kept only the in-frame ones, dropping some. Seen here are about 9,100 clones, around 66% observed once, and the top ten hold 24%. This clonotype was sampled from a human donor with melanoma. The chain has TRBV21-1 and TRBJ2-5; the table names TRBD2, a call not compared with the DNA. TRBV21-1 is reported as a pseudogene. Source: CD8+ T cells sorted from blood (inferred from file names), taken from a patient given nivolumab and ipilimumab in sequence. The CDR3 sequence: CASSKSDWPQETQYF. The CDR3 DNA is TGTGCCAGCAGCAAATCAGACTGGCCCCAAGAGACCCAGTACTTC.